These T cell receptor beta chains were read from a single sample in a study of CD8+ T cells in alopecia areata. Repertoires were generated with immunoSEQ multiplex PCR, while TCRdb's copy carries only in-frame clones and drops some. The table shows around 86,000 clones, with around 71% occurring only once. This specimen was CD8+ T cells sorted from blood, taken between weeks 44 and 45, from a patient treated with tofacitinib. All receptors come from a human donor with alopecia areata. The CDR3 runs from the conserved cysteine through the conserved F or W. The order of the fields is clone size, J gene, V gene, CDR3 protein. Rows may omit the clone size; those that give it use once, few, many or a size class.

. | TRBJ1-2 | TRBV5-1 | CASSLGEANYGYTF
few | TRBJ2-1 | TRBV11-2 | CASSFTSGGATVAYNEQFF
. | TRBJ1-1 | TRBV5-1 | CASSWTENTEAFF
. | TRBJ2-1 | TRBV7-9 | CASSPTSGTNEQFF
. | TRBJ1-1 | TRBV9 | CASSVAEDTEAFF
. | TRBJ1-1 | TRBV5-1 | CASSQGQLTPNTEAFF
few | TRBJ1-1 | TRBV11-2 | CASSTGPTGGDTEAFF
few | TRBJ2-7 | TRBV6-1 | CASSETTPNPSYEQYF
. | TRBJ2-1 | TRBV5-5 | CASSLDRGSYNEQFF
. | TRBJ1-1 | TRBV7-9 | CASSQGSNTEAFF
. | TRBJ1-2 | TRBV7-9 | CASSPGTGAYGYTF
. | TRBJ1-1 | TRBV11-2 | CASSLWPRVGPEGNTEAFF
. | TRBJ2-3 | TRBV9 | CASSVDVSTDTQYF
. | TRBJ1-1 | TRBV7-8 | CASSRNTGAARNTEAFF
. | TRBJ1-1 | TRBV7-3 | CASSLVQTLNTEAFF
. | TRBJ1-6 | TRBV9 | CASREGQGNSPLHF
. | TRBJ2-7 | TRBV2 | CASSDPRDRSYEQYF
. | TRBJ2-2 | TRBV13 | CASSRWGDTGELFF
. | TRBJ2-3 | TRBV5-4 | CASRGSSTDTQYF
. | TRBJ1-1 | TRBV7-2 | CASSLVSRDRITEAFF
. | TRBJ1-4 | TRBV7-8 | CASSITRVSATNEKLFF
. | TRBJ1-1 | TRBV6-6 | CASSYGPNTEAFF
. | TRBJ1-1 | TRBV2 | CASGGTEAFF
. | TRBJ1-2 | TRBV5-6 | CASSSLTGADGYTF
. | TRBJ1-4 | TRBV7-6 | CASSLDLDNEKLFF
. | TRBJ2-1 | TRBV10-2 | CASSVQVYNEQFF
. | TRBJ1-1 | TRBV5-1 | CASSLDRKNTEAFF
. | TRBJ1-1 | TRBV7-2 | CASSLEAGGPEAFF
. | TRBJ2-2 | TRBV4-3 | CASSPTATGELFF
once | TRBJ2-2 | TRBV13 | CASSLGRNTGELFF